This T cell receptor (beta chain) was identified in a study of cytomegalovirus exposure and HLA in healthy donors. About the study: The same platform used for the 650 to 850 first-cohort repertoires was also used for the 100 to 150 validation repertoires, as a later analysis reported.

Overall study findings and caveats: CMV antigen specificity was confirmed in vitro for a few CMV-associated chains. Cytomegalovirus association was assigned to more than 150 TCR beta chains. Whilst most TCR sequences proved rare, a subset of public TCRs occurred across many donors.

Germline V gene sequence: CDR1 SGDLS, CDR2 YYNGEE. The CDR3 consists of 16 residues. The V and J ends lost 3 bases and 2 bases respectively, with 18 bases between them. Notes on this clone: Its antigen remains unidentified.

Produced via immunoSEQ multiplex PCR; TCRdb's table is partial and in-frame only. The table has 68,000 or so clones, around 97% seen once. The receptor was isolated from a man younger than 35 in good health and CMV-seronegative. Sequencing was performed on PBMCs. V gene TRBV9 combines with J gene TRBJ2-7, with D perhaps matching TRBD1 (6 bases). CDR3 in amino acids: CASSARDKGNTYEQYF. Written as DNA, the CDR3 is TGTGCCAGCAGCGCGAGGGACAAAGGGAACACCTACGAGCAGTACTTC.